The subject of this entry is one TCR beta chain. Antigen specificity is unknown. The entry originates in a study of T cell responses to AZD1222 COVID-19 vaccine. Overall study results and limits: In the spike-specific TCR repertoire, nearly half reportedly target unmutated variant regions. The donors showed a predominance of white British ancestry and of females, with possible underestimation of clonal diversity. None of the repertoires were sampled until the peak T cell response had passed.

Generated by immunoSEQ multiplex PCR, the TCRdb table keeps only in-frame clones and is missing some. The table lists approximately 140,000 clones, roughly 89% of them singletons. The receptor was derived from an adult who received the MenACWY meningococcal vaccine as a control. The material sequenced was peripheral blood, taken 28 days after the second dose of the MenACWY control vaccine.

DNA for the CDR3: TGTGCCAGCAGCCCCAGACTAGCGGGAGCGAACACCGGGGAGCTGTTTTTT. It codes for CASSPRLAGANTGELFF. The chain links TRBV9 to TRBJ2-2, with 12 bases aligning to TRBD2. CDR1 and CDR2 from the germline V gene are SGDLS and YYNGEE. With 4 bases clipped from V and 0 bases from J, the junction kept 4 bases outside the gene matches. The CDR3 has 17 amino acids.